Below, 9 T cell receptor beta chains from the same sample are listed, as sequenced in a study of vaccination effects on CD4 cells after COVID-19. Expansion with viral peptide pools was applied to antigen-specific CD4+ T cells by the ViraFEST assay prior to sequencing. Between days 9 and 11 of culture, CD4+ T cells were separated out. BNT162b2 vaccine or mRNA-1273 vaccine was given to participants in two doses. The protocol was immunoSEQ multiplex PCR, while the TCRdb copy is restricted to in-frame clones and leaves out a portion. In the table there are over 50,000 clones, around 73% of which are singletons. No antigen has been identified for these receptors. The material sequenced was CD4+ T cells from PBMCs cultured with HCoV-229E spike peptides, taken after COVID-19 vaccination. The receptor source for this set is a human donor who received a COVID-19 vaccine.

The rearrangement links TRBV6-6 to TRBJ2-3; D is undetermined. Looked up from germline, CDR1 is MNHNY and CDR2 is SVGAGI (reference sequence). The CDR3 extends over 11 amino acids. Trimming removed 5 bases from V and 3 bases from J, with 3 bases in between. The CDR3 bases are TGTGCCAGCAGTCGAACAGATACGCAGTATTTT. This gives the protein CASSRTDTQYF.

The gene calls are TRBV29-1 and TRBJ2-2; D remains ambiguous. V gave up 6 bases and J gave up 1 base, with 6 bases separating them. The CDR3 consists of 12 residues. Germline CDR1 and CDR2: SQVTM and ANQGSEA. The CDR3 DNA sequence: TGCAGCGTGATCGGGAACACCGGGGAGCTGTTTTTT. Encoded protein: CSVIGNTGELFF.

This clone is a singleton in its sample. The chain recombines TRBV3-1 (or the pseudogene TRBV3-2) with TRBJ1-4; 11 nucleotides line up with TRBD1. V was clipped by 3 bases and J by 10 bases; unmatched bases: 10. Germline V gene data show CDR1 as LGHDT and CDR2 as YNNKEL (reference sequence). The CDR3 loop spans 16 amino acids. CDR3 DNA: TGTGCCAGCAGCCATGGTACGGGACAGGGGGTGCGAAAACTGTTTTTT. Translated: CASSHGTGQGVRKLFF.

This clone was seen more than once but under ten times. The chain uses TRBV6-5 and TRBJ1-5; 11 nucleotides line up with TRBD1. V gave up 6 bases and J gave up 6 bases; unmatched junction bases: 7. This CDR3 spans 15 amino acids. Looked up from germline, CDR1 is MNHEY and CDR2 is SVGAGI. DNA of the CDR3: TGTGCCAGCAGATCCGCCGGGACAGGGGGTCAGCCCCAGCATTTT. Its translation is CASRSAGTGGQPQHF.

This clone was observed at least ten times. The rearrangement links TRBV4-1 to TRBJ1-2; D might be TRBD1 (5 bases). There are 16 residues in the CDR3. Germline V gives CDR1 MGHRA, CDR2 YSYEKL. Between the trimmed V and J ends, which lost 6 bases and 0 bases, there was a span of 17 bases. The CDR3 nucleotides are TGCGCCAGCAGACTCCCCGGGACCGGGACTAACTATGGCTACACCTTC. It codes for CASRLPGTGTNYGYTF.

Here the CDR3 reads CASRGGALSVETQYF. In DNA, the CDR3 is TGTGCCAGCAGGGGGGGGGCCCTGAGTGTGGAGACCCAGTACTTC. The chain carries TRBV7-2 and TRBJ2-5; maybe TRBD2 (7 bases). The ends were cut back, 6 bases at V and 5 bases at J, with 19 bases in the middle. The CDR3 totals 15 residues. Germline V gene data show CDR1 as SGHTA and CDR2 as FQGNSA.

This chain links TRBV4-1 with TRBJ1-5; D unresolved. This CDR3 is built from 14 residues. Trimming stripped 1 base from V and 0 bases from J, with 4 bases between. The V gene's germline CDR1 is MGHRA and CDR2 YSYEKL. Here the CDR3 reads CASSQGPSNQPQHF. As DNA, the CDR3 is TGCGCCAGCAGCCAAGGACCTAGCAATCAGCCCCAGCATTTT.

A single count supports this clone. J is TRBJ2-7 and V is TRBV10-3; D possibly corresponds to TRBD1 (6 bases). Germline V gene data show CDR1 as ENHRY and CDR2 as SYGVKD. V dropped 3 bases and J dropped 8 bases, with 11 bases sitting between them. The CDR3 is made up of 12 amino acids. CDR3 sequence: CAISEQQGQQYV. The CDR3, as DNA: TGTGCCATCAGTGAACAACAGGGTCAGCAGTACGTC.

The genes are TRBV4-1 and TRBJ2-7; perhaps TRBD1 as D (5 bases). Germline values: CDR1 MGHRA, CDR2 YSYEKL. This CDR3 has 17 amino acids. Trimming shortened V by 0 bases and J by 2 bases, and 17 bases separated the two germline ends. Here the CDR3 reads CASSQDQGSSPTYEQYV. In DNA form, the CDR3 reads TGCGCCAGCAGCCAAGATCAGGGCAGCTCGCCCACCTACGAGCAGTACGTC.